Each of the 30 T cell receptor beta chains below was sequenced from the same sample in a study of PD-1 blockade in classical Hodgkin lymphoma. Each patient relapsed following autologous stem cell transplantation, and prior brentuximab vedotin exposure differed. TCRdb's table, derived via immunoSEQ multiplex PCR, lists solely in-frame clones and lacks some. The sample holds about 97,000 clones, approximately 80% seen once. The sequenced sample was peripheral blood mononuclear cells (PBMCs), obtained at baseline. The receptors originated from a human donor with classical Hodgkin lymphoma.

This sequence joins TRBV6-5 and TRBJ2-4; TRBD1 might be the D (8 bases). V lost 8 bases to trimming and J lost 5 bases, with 13 bases between them. From germline, CDR1 is MNHEY and CDR2 SVGAGI. CDR3 length equals 13 residues. In DNA, the CDR3 is TGTGCCAGCTACAGGGGGGGGGAAAACATTCAGTACTTC. As protein: CASYRGGENIQYF.

The J gene is TRBJ2-3, the V gene TRBV7-2, with 8 bases lining up with TRBD2. The J segment lost 0 bases and the V segment lost 0 bases, leaving 2 bases of the junction unmatched. The CDR3 loop spans 16 amino acids. Per germline, CDR1 SGHTA and CDR2 FQGNSA. The CDR3 nucleotides read TGTGCCAGCAGCTTAGCCGGCGGGAGGAGCACAGATACGCAGTATTTT. It encodes CASSLAGGRSTDTQYF.

The J gene is TRBJ2-1, the V gene TRBV23-1, with D unclear. Being an ORF, TRBV23-1 has a function that is uncertain. This CDR3 is 17 amino acids long. Trimming pared 0 bases from V and 0 bases from J, leaving 12 bases between. The CDR3 DNA is TGCGCCAGCAGTCAATCGACCGGGCATAGCTCCTACAATGAGCAGTTCTTC. As protein: CASSQSTGHSSYNEQFF.

Turning to this clone: Germline and junction disagree at one end, which may indicate a read error. CDR3: CASSDGLAGGPAF. In DNA, the CDR3 is TGTGCCAGCAGTGACGGACTAGCGGGAGGACCTGCCTTC. V and J are TRBV6-5 and TRBJ2-7; 14 positions match TRBD2. This CDR3 has 13 residues. In germline, CDR1 is MNHEY, CDR2 SVGAGI.

V and J are TRBV21-1 and TRBJ1-1. TRBV21-1 is labeled a pseudogene. This CDR3 contains 19 residues. CDR3 sequence: CASSKGRARGGVENTEAFF. The CDR3, as DNA: TGTGCCAGCAGCAAAGGCCGAGCCAGAGGGGGGGTGGAGAACACTGAAGCTTTCTTT.

This chain links TRBV6-1 with TRBJ2-7; 8 bases match TRBD1. The germline CDR1 and CDR2 sequences are MNHNS and SASEGT. Unmatched junction bases numbered 11, after V lost 6 bases and J lost 4 bases. There are 15 residues in the CDR3. CDR3 in amino acids: CASSLAGQGRYEQYF. CDR3 in DNA: TGTGCCAGCAGCTTGGCTGGACAGGGACGGTACGAGCAGTACTTC.

The rearrangement uses TRBV9 and TRBJ1-2; 10 bases line up with TRBD1. The ends lost 3 bases at V and 7 bases at J; junction bases unmatched: 6. This CDR3 spans 14 amino acids. The V gene's germline CDR1 is SGDLS and CDR2 YYNGEE. The DNA of the CDR3 is TGTGCCAGCAGCGCAACCGGGACAGGGGTTGGCTACACCTTC. This encodes CASSATGTGVGYTF.

This chain connects TRBV5-1 to TRBJ2-5, with D unresolved. The closer fit of TRBJ2-7 to the DNA end suggests the J call may be wrong. The CDR3 has 13 amino acids. Germline V gene lookup returns CDR1 SGHRS and CDR2 YFSETQ. The CDR3 DNA reads as TGCGCCAGCAGCTTGACCGTCACCTACGAGCAGTACTTC. This codes for CASSLTVTYEQYF.

The CDR3 DNA follows: TGTGCCAGCAGTAGGTCGAACACCGGGGAGCTGTTTTTT. It is translated as CASSRSNTGELFF. The chain is built from TRBV7-2 and TRBJ2-2; D ambiguous. Germline V gene data show CDR1 as SGHTA and CDR2 as FQGNSA. Trimming removed 6 bases from V and 0 bases from J, with 5 bases in between. The CDR3 contains 13 residues.

This sequence joins TRBV25-1 and TRBJ2-7; D gene uncertain. V lost 8 bases and J 0 bases, leaving 11 bases between the germline ends. The CDR3 has 13 residues. Germline V gives CDR1 MGHDK, CDR2 SYGVNS. In nucleotides, the CDR3 is TGTGCCAGCGGTTCTAAGTCCTCCTACGAGCAGTACTTC. Translated: CASGSKSSYEQYF.

This clone was counted once. The chain uses TRBV5-1 and TRBJ2-3; 12 bases are shared with TRBD1. J gave up 4 bases and V 4 bases, and 10 bases lay outside the gene matches. The CDR3 length is 17 residues. The germline gives CDR1 SGHRS, CDR2 YFSETQ. The CDR3 protein is CASSKRLGTGGADTQYF. The DNA of the CDR3 is TGCGCCAGCAGCAAAAGGCTGGGGACAGGGGGCGCAGATACGCAGTATTTT.

V usage is TRBV14 and J usage is TRBJ2-4; D call uncertain. The CDR3 contains 11 residues. Between the trimmed V and J ends, which lost 0 bases and 16 bases, there was a span of 10 bases. The germline V gene has CDR1 SGHDN and CDR2 FVKESK. CDR3 nucleotide sequence: TGTGCCAGCAGCCAAGAAGGACCAGTCTACTTC. The encoded protein is CASSQEGPVYF.

This chain links TRBV11-3 with TRBJ2-5; possibly TRBD1 for D (6 bases). Trimming pared 5 bases from V and 5 bases from J, leaving 12 bases between. The CDR3 contains 13 residues. The germline V gene has CDR1 SGHNT and CDR2 YENEEA. For the CDR3, the DNA is TGTGCCAGCAGCCCCGACAGGTGGGAGACCCAGTACTTC. Residues: CASSPDRWETQYF.

This chain links TRBV7-2 with TRBJ2-4; 10 nucleotides agree with TRBD2. The V and J ends lost 2 bases and 5 bases, in that order; junction bases with no gene match: 3. Per germline, CDR1 SGHTA and CDR2 FQGNSA. The CDR3 consists of 15 residues. The CDR3 nucleotides are TGTGCCAGCAGCTTACTAGCGGGAGACGAAAACATTCAGTACTTC. This encodes CASSLLAGDENIQYF.

The chain combines TRBV19 with TRBJ1-5; maybe TRBD1 (5 bases). CDR3 size: 17 residues. V dropped 0 bases and J dropped 0 bases, with 12 bases sitting between them. CDR1 and CDR2 from the germline V gene are LNHDA and SQIVND (reference sequence). The CDR3 sequence is CASSIDLGTHSNQPQHF. The CDR3 DNA sequence: TGTGCCAGTAGTATAGATCTTGGGACCCATAGCAATCAGCCCCAGCATTTT.

This chain uses TRBV11-2 with TRBJ2-2; 14 bases fit TRBD2. V trimming: 5 bases; J trimming: 5 bases; junction bases outside the gene matches: 1. CDR1 and CDR2 (germline): SGHAT, FQNNGV. This CDR3 is 15 amino acids long. The CDR3 reads CASSGTSGRTGELFF. The CDR3 DNA reads TGTGCCAGCAGCGGGACTAGCGGGAGAACCGGGGAGCTGTTTTTT.

In this sample, this clone turned up a few times. J is TRBJ2-1 and V is TRBV7-9, with 10 bases lining up with TRBD2. The V segment lost 5 bases and the J segment 6 bases; nucleotides outside the gene matches: 10. This CDR3 has 16 residues. Germline values: CDR1 SEHNR, CDR2 FQNEAQ (reference sequence). The CDR3 loop is CASSPAGTSATNEQFF. CDR3 bases: TGTGCCAGCAGCCCCGCCGGGACTAGCGCTACCAATGAGCAGTTCTTC. Based on the CDR3 plus reference TRBV7-9 and TRBJ2-1, the full variable domain is DTGVSQNPRHKITKRGQNVTFRCDPISEHNRLYWYRQTLGQGPEFLTYFQNEAQLEKSRLLSDRFSAERPKGSFSTLEIQRTEQGDSAMYLCASSPAGTSATNEQFFGPGTRLTVL.

This chain joins TRBV5-6 and TRBJ1-2; D remains unclear. Between the trimmed V and J ends, which lost 5 bases and 5 bases, there was a span of 22 bases. The length of the CDR3 is 16 residues. CDR1 and CDR2 (germline): SGHDT, YYEEEE. Written as DNA, the CDR3 is TGTGCCAGCAGTCTCCCTTCCGGAGGAGGGTTGTATGGCTACACCTTC. This gives the protein CASSLPSGGGLYGYTF.

The CDR3 DNA sequence: TGTGCCAGCAGTTTTTCTTGGAGCTCCTACAATGAGCAGTTCTTC. Protein product: CASSFSWSSYNEQFF. The chain carries TRBV28 and TRBJ2-1; D gene ambiguous. Germline lookup yields CDR1 MDHEN and CDR2 SYDVKM. The CDR3 spans 15 residues. The V gene lost 3 bases and the J gene lost 0 bases, with 9 bases spanning the gap.

This clone came up once. The chain uses TRBV7-9 and TRBJ1-1; D is unclear. The CDR3 covers 12 residues. Germline V gene lookup returns CDR1 SEHNR and CDR2 FQNEAQ (reference sequence). V gave up 8 bases and J gave up 2 bases, with 9 bases separating them. The CDR3 region is CASEATNTEAFF. For the CDR3, the DNA is TGTGCCAGCGAGGCAACCAACACTGAAGCTTTCTTT.

The CDR3, as DNA: TGTGCCAGCAGCTTCGACGGGCCAGGCACAGATACGCAGTATTTT. Translating it yields CASSFDGPGTDTQYF. This chain connects TRBV7-2 to TRBJ2-3, with no clear D. The ends were cut back, 3 bases at V and 1 base at J, with 11 bases in the middle. This CDR3 is built from 15 residues. Per germline, CDR1 SGHTA and CDR2 FQGNSA. The variable domain in full, with the rest retrieved from reference TRBV7-2 and TRBJ2-3, is GAGVSQSPSNKVTEKGKDVELRCDPISGHTALYWYRQSLGQGLEFLIYFQGNSAPDKSGLPSDRFSAERTGGSVSTLTIQRTQQEDSAVYLCASSFDGPGTDTQYFGPGTRLTVL.

The V and J genes are TRBV30 and TRBJ2-7, with D possibly being TRBD2 (6 bases). The germline gives CDR1 GTSNPN, CDR2 SVGIG (reference sequence). The CDR3 consists of 11 residues. The V gene lost 2 bases and the J gene lost 7 bases, with 9 bases spanning the gap. The CDR3 DNA is TGTGCCTGGAGTATGGGGGGTGAGCAGTACTTC. This codes for CAWSMGGEQYF. Using reference TRBV30 and TRBJ2-7 for the parts outside the CDR3, the full variable domain is SQTIHQWPATLVQPVGSPLSLECTVEGTSNPNLYWYRQAAGRGLQLLFYSVGIGQISSEVPQNLSASRPQDRQFILSSKKLLLSDSGFYLCAWSMGGEQYFGPGTRLTVT.

The chain is built from TRBV6-1 and TRBJ2-1; possibly TRBD1 for D (6 bases). V was pared by 5 bases and J by 4 bases, with 12 bases between. The length of the CDR3 is 14 residues. Germline CDR1 is MNHNS and CDR2 is SASEGT. DNA of the CDR3: TGTGCCAGCAGTCGACAGGCACCATACAATGAGCAGTTCTTC. Encoded protein: CASSRQAPYNEQFF.

This clone was detected a few times. CDR3 loop: CASSFQGTWEGLSEQFF. In DNA, the CDR3 is TGTGCCAGCAGCTTCCAAGGGACGTGGGAGGGGTTGAGTGAGCAGTTCTTC. V and J are TRBV9 and TRBJ2-1, with 7 bases fitting TRBD2. This CDR3 is built from 17 residues. Germline V gives CDR1 SGDLS, CDR2 YYNGEE. With 4 bases clipped from V and 9 bases from J, the junction kept 19 bases outside the gene matches.

The CDR3 region has the DNA TGCGCCAGCAGCCGGGCTACAGGTGGTTGGTCAGATACGCAGTATTTT. Protein product: CASSRATGGWSDTQYF. The J gene is TRBJ2-3, the V gene TRBV5-1; D is perhaps TRBD1 (5 bases). CDR1 and CDR2 (germline): SGHRS, YFSETQ. CDR3 size: 16 residues. The V end was cut by 4 bases, the J end by 4 bases, with 19 bases between.

The V call is TRBV28, the J call TRBJ1-3; D possibly corresponds to TRBD1 (5 bases). From germline, CDR1 is MDHEN and CDR2 SYDVKM. The CDR3 extends over 12 amino acids. V gave up 9 bases and J gave up 3 bases, with 9 bases separating them. CDR3 nucleotide sequence: TGTGCCAGTGGGACTCTTGGAAACACCATATATTTT. It translates to CASGTLGNTIYF.

The sample holds one count of this clone. The chain carries TRBV5-4 and TRBJ1-2; no definite D call. The V and J ends lost 3 bases and 4 bases respectively, with 16 bases between them. Germline V gives CDR1 SGHNT, CDR2 YYREEE (reference sequence). The CDR3 loop spans 15 amino acids. CDR3 loop: CASSSPARRRYGYTF. The CDR3 DNA reads as TGTGCCAGCAGCTCCCCCGCCAGGCGACGCTATGGCTACACCTTC.

The chain joins TRBV5-4 to TRBJ2-5; TRBD1 agrees at 8 bases. Germline V gene sequence: CDR1 SGHNT, CDR2 YYREEE (reference sequence). The CDR3 runs to 15 residues. V lost 4 bases to trimming and J lost 5 bases; unmatched junction nucleotides: 10. CDR3 protein: CASSQQGGVWETQYF. In DNA form, the CDR3 reads TGTGCCAGCAGCCAACAGGGGGGAGTATGGGAGACCCAGTACTTC.

This clone has just one count. The chain carries TRBV27 and TRBJ2-6; D uncertain. The V end was cut by 8 bases, the J end by 0 bases, with 5 bases between. The germline CDR1 and CDR2 sequences are MNHEY and SMNVEV (reference sequence). This CDR3 has 13 residues. CDR3 sequence reads: CASRFSGANVLTF. The CDR3, as DNA: TGTGCCAGCCGCTTCTCTGGGGCCAACGTCCTGACTTTC.

The count of this clone is one. The chain joins TRBV5-1 to TRBJ2-7; no clear D gene. The germline gives CDR1 SGHRS, CDR2 YFSETQ. The V end was cut by 0 bases, the J end by 2 bases, with 12 bases between. CDR3 length equals 15 residues. The CDR3 DNA reads as TGCGCCAGCAGCTTGGTAGTGGACCGCACCTACGAGCAGTACTTC. This gives the protein CASSLVVDRTYEQYF.